The rows below give T cell receptor beta chains drawn from one sample of a study of cytomegalovirus exposure and HLA in healthy donors. Generated by immunoSEQ multiplex PCR, the TCRdb table keeps only in-frame clones and is missing some. Of approximately 160,000 clones listed, about 89% were seen once; the top ten hold over 2.5%. What was sequenced was PBMCs. These receptor sequences come from a young woman in good health and CMV-seropositive. CDR3s include the opening cysteine and the closing phenylalanine or tryptophan. The size entry is marked missing in some rows and otherwise reads once, few, many or a size class.

abundance: NA; v_gene: TRBV5-6; CDR3aa: CASSLYGWERPGANVLTF
abundance: NA; v_gene: TRBV7-8; CDR3aa: CASSLTGVETQYF
abundance: NA; v_gene: TRBV18; CDR3aa: CASSPAGRVQPQHF
abundance: NA; v_gene: TRBV10-3; CDR3aa: CAISESPSGAADTQYF
abundance: once; v_gene: TRBV5-4; CDR3aa: CASSLSGTPDTIYF
abundance: once; v_gene: TRBV5-1; CDR3aa: CASGSLTSGRVEDEQYF
abundance: NA; v_gene: TRBV10-3; CDR3aa: CATGFGTEAFF
abundance: NA; v_gene: TRBV11-2; CDR3aa: CASSLIGEAGELFF
abundance: NA; v_gene: TRBV19; CDR3aa: CASSIGSGVYGYTF
abundance: NA; v_gene: TRBV6-5; CDR3aa: CASSLWTATDTQYF